What follows are 27 T cell receptor beta chains derived from one specimen sequenced in a study of response to subunit inactivated influenza vaccine. TCRdb reanalysed the RT-PCR reads using MiXCR and keeps one entry per CDR3 protein. This table has roughly 500,000 distinct CDR3 sequences, approximately 15% appearing once. The specimen comprised CD4+ T cells sorted from PBMCs, sampled less than 30 months after vaccination. All receptors derive from a man between 50 and 69 years old who received an inactivated influenza vaccine.

The chain combines TRBV5-1 with TRBJ2-1; 12 nucleotides match TRBD2. Germline trimming cut 7 bases from V and 10 bases from J; bases unmatched to any gene: 24. The CDR3 sequence is 19 residues long. The germline gives CDR1 SGHRS, CDR2 YFSETQ. The CDR3 here is CASAAKASGRALGNREQFF. DNA for the CDR3: TGCGCCAGCGCTGCTAAGGCTAGCGGGAGGGCCCTCGGGAACAGAGAGCAGTTCTTC.

The chain joins TRBV20-1 to TRBJ1-1; 10 nucleotides agree with TRBD1. The CDR3 consists of 15 residues. V lost 2 bases to trimming and J lost 7 bases; unmatched junction nucleotides: 10. Looked up from germline, CDR1 is DFQATT and CDR2 is SNEGSKA (reference sequence). The CDR3 loop is CSARSGTGDLNEAFF. CDR3 coding DNA: TGCAGTGCTAGATCTGGGACAGGGGACTTGAATGAAGCTTTCTTT.

This chain links TRBV10-1 with TRBJ2-1, with 10 nucleotides matching TRBD2. The germline CDR1 and CDR2 sequences are WNHNN and SYGVQD (reference sequence). The CDR3 totals 16 residues. The J segment lost 9 bases and the V segment lost 0 bases, leaving 8 bases of the junction unmatched. The CDR3 DNA follows: TGCGCCAGCAGTGAGTCGGCTAGCGGGGGTAGGGGTGAGCAGTTCTTC. Amino acid sequence: CASSESASGGRGEQFF.

V gene TRBV29-1 combines with J gene TRBJ2-3; possible D gene TRBD2, 7 bases. Germline CDR1 and CDR2: SQVTM and ANQGSEA. This CDR3 is built from 16 residues. V lost 2 bases and J lost 6, with 21 bases in between. The DNA of the CDR3 is TGCAGCGTTGAATACAGGGTTAGCGGGTCGGGCGATACGCAGTATTTT. Protein: CSVEYRVSGSGDTQYF.

This clonotype showed up just a few times. The chain combines TRBV19 with TRBJ2-3; the match to TRBD1 covers 10 bases. Germline V gene lookup returns CDR1 LNHDA and CDR2 SQIVND (reference sequence). The CDR3 has 16 amino acids. V lost 5 bases, J lost 4 bases, and 9 bases stayed unmatched. CDR3 loop: CASSDIPGQGPDTQYF. CDR3 sequence (DNA): TGTGCCAGTAGTGACATTCCGGGACAGGGGCCAGATACGCAGTATTTT.

The chain carries TRBV28 and TRBJ2-5, with D perhaps assigned TRBD1 or TRBD2 (5 bases each). Germline CDR1 reads MDHEN; CDR2 reads SYDVKM. V lost 7 bases and J 5 bases, leaving 14 bases between the germline ends. The CDR3 sequence is 13 residues long. The CDR3 DNA sequence: TGTGCCAGCACCCCTCCGGGGCGGGAGACCCAGTACTTC. It yields the protein CASTPPGRETQYF.

The chain couples TRBV5-1 to TRBJ2-1, with 8 bases that match TRBD1. The germline gives CDR1 SGHRS, CDR2 YFSETQ. The CDR3 consists of 17 residues. Germline trimming cut 6 bases from V and 0 bases from J; bases unmatched to any gene: 11. This chain's CDR3 is CASNGQGPTGSYNEQFF. CDR3 DNA sequence: TGCGCCAGCAATGGACAGGGCCCTACGGGCTCCTACAATGAGCAGTTCTTC.

This clonotype came up once. The chain employs TRBV4-3 and TRBJ2-3; 10 bases are shared with TRBD1. Germline V gives CDR1 LGHNA, CDR2 YSLEER. The CDR3 is made up of 16 amino acids. The V gene end was trimmed by 3 bases and the J gene end by 5 bases; junction bases not matched to a gene: 8. The CDR3 protein is CASSHRGQGRGDTQYF. The CDR3 DNA reads as TGCGCCAGCAGCCACAGGGGACAGGGGAGAGGAGATACGCAGTATTTT.

The genes are TRBV12-3 or TRBV12-4 and TRBJ2-7; TRBD1 matches 7 bases. V was pared by 6 bases and J by 4 bases, with 9 bases of the junction left unmatched. The CDR3 spans 14 residues. The chain's CDR3 is CASSKTGKGYEQYF. The CDR3 DNA sequence: TGTGCCAGCAGCAAGACAGGGAAAGGGTACGAGCAGTACTTC.

The V call is TRBV7-2, the J call TRBJ2-3; TRBD2 might be the D (5 bases). Germline V lookup: CDR1 SGHTA, CDR2 FQGNSA. The length of the CDR3 is 12 residues. V was trimmed by 5 bases and J by 8 bases, leaving 11 bases between them. The CDR3 DNA follows: TGTGCCAGCAGCCTGGACTTTTTTACGCAGTATTTT. It specifies CASSLDFFTQYF.

This clonotype came up many times. This rearrangement joins TRBV2 to TRBJ1-1; no definite D call. The length of the CDR3 is 13 residues. The germline CDR1 and CDR2 sequences are SNHLY and FYNNEI. Trimming stripped 6 bases from V and 1 base from J, with 9 bases between. The DNA of the CDR3 is TGTGCCAGCAGCCACGACCCGAACACTGAAGCTTTCTTT. Its protein product is CASSHDPNTEAFF.

This clonotype was observed a few times. The chain employs TRBV11-2 and TRBJ2-7; D perhaps matches TRBD1 (6 bases). The V and J ends lost 5 bases and 4 bases respectively, with 15 bases between them. This CDR3 has 14 residues. Germline V gene data show CDR1 as SGHAT and CDR2 as FQNNGV. The CDR3 reads CASSLTTGFYEQYF. CDR3 nucleotide sequence: TGTGCCAGCAGCCTAACCACAGGGTTTTACGAGCAGTACTTC.

CDR3 DNA sequence: TGTGCCAGCAGCTTAGTAGCGGGAGGCACAGATACGCAGTATTTT. Translated, it gives CASSLVAGGTDTQYF. The chain combines TRBV7-9 with TRBJ2-3; 9 bases agree with TRBD2. The CDR3 runs to 15 residues. V was clipped by 1 base and J by 1 base; unmatched bases: 0. Germline CDR1 SEHNR, CDR2 FQNEAQ (reference sequence).

This clonotype was detected a few times. V gene TRBV28 combines with J gene TRBJ2-2; weak D call: TRBD2 (5 bases). This CDR3 region has 16 residues. V lost 1 base, J lost 3 bases, and 12 bases lay in between. Germline V gene lookup returns CDR1 MDHEN and CDR2 SYDVKM. The CDR3 spells CASSLYPSSYTGELFF. CDR3 DNA: TGTGCCAGCAGTTTATATCCGTCTAGCTACACCGGGGAGCTGTTTTTT.

The genes are TRBV14 and TRBJ2-4; weak D call: TRBD2 (6 bases). Trimming left V 3 bases short and J 3 bases short, with 18 bases between. CDR3 length: 17 residues. CDR1 SGHDN and CDR2 FVKESK come from the germline V gene. In nucleotides, the CDR3 is TGTGCCAGCAGCCAGTTTGGCCGGGGGTTTTTCAAAAACATTCAGTACTTC. Protein product: CASSQFGRGFFKNIQYF.

This clonotype was counted a few times. The V gene is TRBV18, the J gene TRBJ2-2; D gene unclear. Germline CDR1 reads KGHSH; CDR2 reads LQKENI. This CDR3 is 14 amino acids long. With 5 bases removed from V and 0 bases from J, the gap between germline ends came to 7 bases. CDR3 sequence (DNA): TGTGCCAGCTCATCCGTACCGAACACCGGGGAGCTGTTTTTT. Protein sequence: CASSSVPNTGELFF.

In this sample, this clonotype turned up a few times. The gene calls are TRBV4-3 and TRBJ2-1, with D maybe TRBD2 (7 bases). Germline V gene lookup returns CDR1 LGHNA and CDR2 YSLEER. Trimming pared 0 bases from V and 4 bases from J, leaving 16 bases between. CDR3 length equals 17 residues. CDR3 protein: CASSQDFAGAKYNEQFF. DNA of the CDR3: TGCGCCAGCAGCCAAGACTTTGCGGGGGCGAAATACAATGAGCAGTTCTTC.

This clonotype has a handful of counts. The J gene is TRBJ1-5, the V gene TRBV20-1; 9 bases fit TRBD1. There are 12 residues in the CDR3. With 5 bases clipped from V and 16 bases from J, the junction kept 12 bases outside the gene matches. The germline CDR1 and CDR2 sequences are DFQATT and SNEGSKA (reference sequence). The chain's CDR3 is CSAQKTGTGTHF. In DNA, the CDR3 is TGCAGTGCTCAAAAGACCGGGACAGGGACCCATTTT.

This clonotype was detected many times. J is TRBJ2-5 and V is TRBV7-2; the D is unclear. CDR3 length: 17 amino acids. The V end was cut by 1 base, the J end by 1 base, with 16 bases between. In germline, CDR1 is SGHTA, CDR2 FQGNSA. The CDR3 sequence is CASSLVGTGFSQETQYF. CDR3 coding DNA: TGTGCCAGCAGCTTAGTCGGAACCGGTTTCTCCCAAGAGACCCAGTACTTC.

This chain uses TRBV12-3 or TRBV12-4 with TRBJ1-2; D is unclear. The CDR3 is 13 amino acids. Trimming left V 0 bases short and J 5 bases short, with 7 bases between. In DNA form, the CDR3 reads TGTGCCAGCAGTTTAGCGCTTGAATATGGCTACACCTTC. Translating it yields CASSLALEYGYTF.

The sample holds a few counts of this clonotype. The chain carries TRBV9 and TRBJ2-3; maybe TRBD2 (7 bases). The V end lost 0 bases, the J end lost 6 bases, and 20 bases lay between the germline ends. The CDR3 extends over 17 amino acids. Germline CDR1 is SGDLS and CDR2 is YYNGEE. CDR3 sequence (DNA): TGTGCCAGCAGCGTAGCAGCCCTGGGGGCGGGAGACGATACGCAGTATTTT. Amino acid sequence: CASSVAALGAGDDTQYF.

The V call is TRBV12-3 or TRBV12-4, the J call TRBJ1-1, with 7 nucleotides matching TRBD1. This CDR3 is built from 14 residues. J gave up 2 bases and V 10 bases, and 10 bases lay outside the gene matches. As DNA, the CDR3 is TGTGCCAATAAACCCGGGACAGACAACACTGAAGCTTTCTTT. Residues: CANKPGTDNTEAFF.

This chain uses TRBV5-4 with TRBJ2-2; D is unresolved. The germline gives CDR1 SGHNT, CDR2 YYREEE (reference sequence). V lost 1 base, J lost 4 bases, and 8 bases lay in between. This CDR3 spans 14 amino acids. CDR3 loop: CASSLYWGTGELFF. CDR3 coding DNA: TGTGCCAGCAGCTTGTACTGGGGCACCGGGGAGCTGTTTTTT.

The chain links TRBV11-3 to TRBJ2-1; D may be TRBD1 or TRBD2 (7 bases each). The length of the CDR3 is 14 residues. V gave up 6 bases and J gave up 3 bases, with 12 bases separating them. The V gene's germline CDR1 is SGHNT and CDR2 YENEEA. Here the CDR3 DNA reads TGTGCCAGCAGTTCAGGGGGGGACTACAATGAGCAGTTCTTC. Translation gives CASSSGGDYNEQFF.

This rearrangement joins TRBV11-2 to TRBJ2-1; 8 positions agree with TRBD2. Germline-derived CDR1 and CDR2 are SGHAT and FQNNGV. V lost 4 bases, J lost 0 bases, and 5 bases stayed unmatched. CDR3 length: 16 amino acids. CDR3 amino acids: CASSSTGGSSYNEQFF. CDR3 nucleotide sequence: TGTGCCAGCAGCTCGACGGGAGGGAGCTCCTACAATGAGCAGTTCTTC.

The rearrangement uses TRBV5-5 and TRBJ2-5; 8 bases fit TRBD1. Trimming removed 4 bases from V and 4 bases from J; junction bases left unmatched: 6. Germline values: CDR1 SGHKS, CDR2 YYEKEE (reference sequence). This CDR3 is 14 amino acids long. The CDR3 coding sequence is TGTGCCAGCAGCCGACAGGGGAGCTTAGAGACCCAGTACTTC. Its translation is CASSRQGSLETQYF.

This clonotype was recorded a few times. This chain's CDR3 is CASSQERRQTQYF. The CDR3 DNA is TGTGCCAGCAGCCAAGAAAGGAGGCAGACCCAGTACTTC. The chain links TRBV14 to TRBJ2-5; the D gene is possibly TRBD2 (5 bases). Trimming left V 0 bases short and J 6 bases short, with 8 bases between. This CDR3 is built from 13 residues. The germline V gene has CDR1 SGHDN and CDR2 FVKESK.